This T cell receptor beta chain was documented in a study of cytomegalovirus exposure and HLA in healthy donors. This CDR3 comprises 16 residues. CDR1 and CDR2 (germline): MDHEN, SYDVKM. Trimming stripped 5 bases from V and 2 bases from J, with 15 bases between. 60 Vbeta and 13 Jbeta primers were used in PCR. The data were produced by immunoSEQ multiplex PCR, yet TCRdb's version contains in-frame clones alone and is incomplete. The data contain more than 150,000 clones, 75% to 90% of them singletons. The rearrangement joins TRBV28 to TRBJ2-2, with a possible D match to TRBD1 (5 bases). Sequencing was carried out using PBMCs. The origin of this receptor is a woman younger than 35 in good health and CMV-seronegative. CDR3 residues: CASSPSVGANTGELFF. For the CDR3, the DNA is TGTGCCAGCAGTCCGTCGGTAGGGGCCAACACCGGGGAGCTGTTTTTT.